The clone carrying this TCR beta chain came up a few times. Its antigen is as yet unknown. This entry comes from a study of T cells after yellow fever vaccination. At the level of the study: The fractions with low cell numbers were processed using SMART-Seq v4 Ultra Low Input.

MiXCR, run by TCRdb on the 5' RACE reads, gives a single entry per CDR3 protein. The table includes 100,000 to 150,000 distinct CDR3 sequences, around 9.8% detected once. Findings and caveats of the study: The secondary response peaked faster, at day 5 versus 15, but was weaker.

Sequencing used CD8+ T cells sorted from PBMCs, obtained on the day of the yellow fever booster vaccination. The sequence derives from a man in his late teens or twenties who received the YFV17D yellow fever vaccine.

CDR3 coding DNA: TGTGCCAGTAGCCCGGAAGGTGGAGCCTACGAGCAGTACTTC. Translation: CASSPEGGAYEQYF. The chain links TRBV19 to TRBJ2-7, with D unclear. In germline, CDR1 is LNHDA, CDR2 SQIVND (reference sequence). V lost 6 bases and J 2 bases, leaving 14 bases between the germline ends. This CDR3 has 14 amino acids.